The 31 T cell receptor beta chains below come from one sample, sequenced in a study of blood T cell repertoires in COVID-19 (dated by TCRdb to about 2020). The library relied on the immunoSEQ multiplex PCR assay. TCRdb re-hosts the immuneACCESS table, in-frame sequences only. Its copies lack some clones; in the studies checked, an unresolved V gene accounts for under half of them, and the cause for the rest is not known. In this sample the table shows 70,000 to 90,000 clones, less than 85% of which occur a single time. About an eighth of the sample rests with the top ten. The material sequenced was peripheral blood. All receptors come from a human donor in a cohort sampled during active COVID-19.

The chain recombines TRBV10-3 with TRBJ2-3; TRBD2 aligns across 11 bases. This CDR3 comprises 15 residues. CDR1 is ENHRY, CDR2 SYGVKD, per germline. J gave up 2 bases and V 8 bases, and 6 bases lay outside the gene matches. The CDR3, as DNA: TGTGCCATCCGGAGACTAGCGGGACACACAGATACGCAGTATTTT. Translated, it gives CAIRRLAGHTDTQYF.

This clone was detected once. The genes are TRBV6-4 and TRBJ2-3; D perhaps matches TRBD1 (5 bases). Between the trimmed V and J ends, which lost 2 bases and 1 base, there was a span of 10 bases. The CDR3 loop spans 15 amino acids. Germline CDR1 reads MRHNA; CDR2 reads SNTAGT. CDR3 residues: CASSDAGSGTDTQYF. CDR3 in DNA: TGTGCCAGCAGTGACGCAGGGTCTGGCACAGATACGCAGTATTTT.

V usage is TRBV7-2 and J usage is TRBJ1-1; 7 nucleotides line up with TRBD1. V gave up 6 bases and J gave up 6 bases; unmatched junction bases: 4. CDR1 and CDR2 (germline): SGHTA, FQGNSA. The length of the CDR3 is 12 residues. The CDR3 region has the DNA TGTGCCAGCAGAAGACAGGGATCTGAAGCTTTCTTT. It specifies CASRRQGSEAFF. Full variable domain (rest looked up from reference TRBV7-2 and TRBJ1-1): GAGVSQSPSNKVTEKGKDVELRCDPISGHTALYWYRQSLGQGLEFLIYFQGNSAPDKSGLPSDRFSAERTGGSVSTLTIQRTQQEDSAVYLCASRRQGSEAFFGQGTRLTVV.

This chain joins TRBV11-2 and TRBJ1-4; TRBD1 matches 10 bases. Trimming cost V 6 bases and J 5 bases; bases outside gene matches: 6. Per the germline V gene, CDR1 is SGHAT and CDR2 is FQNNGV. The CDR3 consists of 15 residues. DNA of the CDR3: TGTGCCAGCAGACGAGTGGGACAGGGGAATGAAAAACTGTTTTTT. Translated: CASRRVGQGNEKLFF.

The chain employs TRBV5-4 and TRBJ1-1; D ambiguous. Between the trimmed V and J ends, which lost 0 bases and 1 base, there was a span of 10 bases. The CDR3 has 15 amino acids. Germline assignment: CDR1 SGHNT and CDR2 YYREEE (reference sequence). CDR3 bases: TGTGCCAGCAGCTTGGCCGTTCAGAAGAACACTGAAGCTTTCTTT. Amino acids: CASSLAVQKNTEAFF.

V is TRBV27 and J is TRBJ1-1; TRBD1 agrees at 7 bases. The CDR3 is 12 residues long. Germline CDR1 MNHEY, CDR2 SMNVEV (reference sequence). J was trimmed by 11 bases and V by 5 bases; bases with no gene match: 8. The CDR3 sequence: CASSPRDSEAFF. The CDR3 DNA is TGTGCCAGCAGTCCAAGGGACAGTGAGGCTTTCTTT.

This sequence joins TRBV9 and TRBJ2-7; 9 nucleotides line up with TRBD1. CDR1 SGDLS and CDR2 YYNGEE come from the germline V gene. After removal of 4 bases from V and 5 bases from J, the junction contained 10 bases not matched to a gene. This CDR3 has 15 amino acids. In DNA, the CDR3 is TGTGCCAGCAGCCAGGGGCACAGGGGGCGAGACGAGCAGTACTTC. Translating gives CASSQGHRGRDEQYF.

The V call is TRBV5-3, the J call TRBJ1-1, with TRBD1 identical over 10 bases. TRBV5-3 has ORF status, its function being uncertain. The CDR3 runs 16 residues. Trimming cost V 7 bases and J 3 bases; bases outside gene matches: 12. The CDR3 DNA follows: TGTGCCAGACTATCGCCGGTAGGGACAGGGGACACTGAAGCTTTCTTT. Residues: CARLSPVGTGDTEAFF.

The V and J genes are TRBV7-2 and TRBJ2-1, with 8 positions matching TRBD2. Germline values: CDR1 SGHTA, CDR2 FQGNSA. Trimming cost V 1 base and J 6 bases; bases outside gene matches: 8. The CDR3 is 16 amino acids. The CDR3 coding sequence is TGTGCCAGCAGCTTAGTAGCGGCGGGGGGACCCAATGAGCAGTTCTTC. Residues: CASSLVAAGGPNEQFF.

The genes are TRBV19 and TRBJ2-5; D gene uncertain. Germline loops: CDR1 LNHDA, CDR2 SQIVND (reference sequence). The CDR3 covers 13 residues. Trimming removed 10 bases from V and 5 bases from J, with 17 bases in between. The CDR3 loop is CATTPQSRETQYF. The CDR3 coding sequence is TGTGCCACCACCCCCCAGTCCAGGGAGACCCAGTACTTC.

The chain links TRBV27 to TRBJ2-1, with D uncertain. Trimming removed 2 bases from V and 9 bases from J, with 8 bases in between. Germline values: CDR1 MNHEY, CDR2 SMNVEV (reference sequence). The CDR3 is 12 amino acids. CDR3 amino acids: CASSLVRSEQFF. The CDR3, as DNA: TGTGCCAGCAGTTTAGTGAGGAGTGAGCAGTTCTTC.

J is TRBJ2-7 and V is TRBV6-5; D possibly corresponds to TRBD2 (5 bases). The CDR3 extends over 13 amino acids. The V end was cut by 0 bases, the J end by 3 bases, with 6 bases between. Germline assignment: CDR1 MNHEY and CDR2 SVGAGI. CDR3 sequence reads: CASSYSTSYEQYF. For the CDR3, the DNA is TGTGCCAGCAGTTACTCTACTAGCTACGAGCAGTACTTC.

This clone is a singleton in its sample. CDR3 sequence: CASSRSGDGYTF. In DNA, the CDR3 is TGTGCCAGCAGCCGTTCGGGGGATGGCTACACCTTC. The J gene is TRBJ1-2, the V gene TRBV28; a possible D gene is TRBD1 (5 bases). Between the trimmed V and J ends, which lost 6 bases and 6 bases, there was a span of 11 bases. This CDR3 spans 12 amino acids. CDR1 and CDR2 from the germline V gene are MDHEN and SYDVKM.

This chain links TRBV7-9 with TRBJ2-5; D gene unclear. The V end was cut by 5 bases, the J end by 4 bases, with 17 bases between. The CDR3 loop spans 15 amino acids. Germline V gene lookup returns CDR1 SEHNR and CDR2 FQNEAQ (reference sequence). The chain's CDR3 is CASSPGRQRLETQYF. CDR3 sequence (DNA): TGTGCCAGCAGCCCCGGCAGACAAAGGCTAGAGACCCAGTACTTC.

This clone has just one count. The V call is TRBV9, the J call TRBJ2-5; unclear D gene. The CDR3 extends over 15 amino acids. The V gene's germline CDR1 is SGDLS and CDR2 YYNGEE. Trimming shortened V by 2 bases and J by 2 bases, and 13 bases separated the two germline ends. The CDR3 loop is CASSVTGFPQETQYF. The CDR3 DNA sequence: TGTGCCAGCAGCGTTACGGGTTTCCCACAAGAGACCCAGTACTTC.

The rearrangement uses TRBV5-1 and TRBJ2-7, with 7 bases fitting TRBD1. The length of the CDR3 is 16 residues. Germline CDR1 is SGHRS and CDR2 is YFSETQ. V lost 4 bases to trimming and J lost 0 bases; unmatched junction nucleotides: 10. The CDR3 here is CASSPLDRSNSYEQYF. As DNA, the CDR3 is TGCGCCAGCAGCCCACTGGACAGGTCTAACTCCTACGAGCAGTACTTC.

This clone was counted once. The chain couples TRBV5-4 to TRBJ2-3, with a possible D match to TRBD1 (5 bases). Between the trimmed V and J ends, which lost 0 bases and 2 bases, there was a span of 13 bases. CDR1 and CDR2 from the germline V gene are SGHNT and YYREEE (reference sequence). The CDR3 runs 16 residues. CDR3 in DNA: TGTGCCAGCAGCTTGGGGCAGGGTGGAAACACAGATACGCAGTATTTT. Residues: CASSLGQGGNTDTQYF.

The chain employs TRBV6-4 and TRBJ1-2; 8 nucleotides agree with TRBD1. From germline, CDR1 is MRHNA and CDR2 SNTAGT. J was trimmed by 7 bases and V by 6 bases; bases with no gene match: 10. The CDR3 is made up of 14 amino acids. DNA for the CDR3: TGTGCCAGCAGCTTGAATGGACAGGGACGTGGCTACACCTTC. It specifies CASSLNGQGRGYTF.

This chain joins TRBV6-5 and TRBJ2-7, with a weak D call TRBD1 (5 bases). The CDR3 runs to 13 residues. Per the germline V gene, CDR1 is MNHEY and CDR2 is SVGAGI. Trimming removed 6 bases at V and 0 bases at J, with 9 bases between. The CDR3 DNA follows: TGTGCCAGCAGACGACAGAGCTCCTACGAGCAGTACTTC. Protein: CASRRQSSYEQYF.

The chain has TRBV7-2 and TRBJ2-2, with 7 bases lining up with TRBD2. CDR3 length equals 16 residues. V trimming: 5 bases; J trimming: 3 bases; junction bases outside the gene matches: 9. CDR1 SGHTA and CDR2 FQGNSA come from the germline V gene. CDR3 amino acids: CASSASSGRYTGELFF. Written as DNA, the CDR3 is TGTGCCAGCAGCGCCTCTAGCGGACGGTACACCGGGGAGCTGTTTTTT. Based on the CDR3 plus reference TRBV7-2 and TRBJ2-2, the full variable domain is GAGVSQSPSNKVTEKGKDVELRCDPISGHTALYWYRQSLGQGLEFLIYFQGNSAPDKSGLPSDRFSAERTGGSVSTLTIQRTQQEDSAVYLCASSASSGRYTGELFFGEGSRLTVL.

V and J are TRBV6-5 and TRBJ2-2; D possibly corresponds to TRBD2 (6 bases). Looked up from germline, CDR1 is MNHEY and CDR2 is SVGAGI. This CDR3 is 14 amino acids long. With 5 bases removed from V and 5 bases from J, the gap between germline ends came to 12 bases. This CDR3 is CASSRRDSTGELFF. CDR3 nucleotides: TGTGCCAGCAGTAGACGGGACTCGACCGGGGAGCTGTTTTTT.

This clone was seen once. CDR3 bases: TGTGCCAGCAGTCCCGGGACAGGGGACTCACCCCTCCACTTT. This codes for CASSPGTGDSPLHF. The J gene is TRBJ1-6, the V gene TRBV2, with 10 bases identical to TRBD1. CDR1 is SNHLY and CDR2 is FYNNEI in the germline V gene. V lost 5 bases and J lost 10; bases outside the gene matches: 5. The CDR3 loop spans 14 amino acids.

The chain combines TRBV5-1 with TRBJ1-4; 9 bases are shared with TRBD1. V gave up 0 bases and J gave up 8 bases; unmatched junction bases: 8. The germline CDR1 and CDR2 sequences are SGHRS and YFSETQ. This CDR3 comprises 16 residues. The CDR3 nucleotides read TGCGCCAGCAGCTTGGGGAGACAGGGGGTATCGGAAAAACTGTTTTTT. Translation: CASSLGRQGVSEKLFF.

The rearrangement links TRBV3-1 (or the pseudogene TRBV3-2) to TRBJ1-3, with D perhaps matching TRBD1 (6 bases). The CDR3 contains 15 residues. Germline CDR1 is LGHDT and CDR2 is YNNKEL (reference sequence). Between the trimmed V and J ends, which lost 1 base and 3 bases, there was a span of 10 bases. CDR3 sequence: CASSQVTGHGNTIYF. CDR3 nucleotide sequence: TGTGCCAGCAGCCAAGTTACAGGGCATGGAAACACCATATATTTT.

The chain's CDR3 is CASSLLSLDRKETQYF. The CDR3 DNA reads as TGTGCCAGCAGTCTGCTTAGTCTAGACAGGAAAGAGACCCAGTACTTC. The chain employs TRBV27 and TRBJ2-5; maybe TRBD1 (6 bases). The length of the CDR3 is 16 residues. Germline-derived CDR1 and CDR2 are MNHEY and SMNVEV (reference sequence). V was trimmed by 5 bases and J by 3 bases, leaving 19 bases between them.

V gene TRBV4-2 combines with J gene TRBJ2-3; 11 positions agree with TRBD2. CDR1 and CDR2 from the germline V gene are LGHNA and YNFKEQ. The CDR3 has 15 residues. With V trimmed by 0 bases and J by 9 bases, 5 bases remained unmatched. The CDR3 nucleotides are TGTGCCAGCAGCCAAGACCGTAGCGGGAGGGGCACGCAGTATTTT. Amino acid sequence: CASSQDRSGRGTQYF.

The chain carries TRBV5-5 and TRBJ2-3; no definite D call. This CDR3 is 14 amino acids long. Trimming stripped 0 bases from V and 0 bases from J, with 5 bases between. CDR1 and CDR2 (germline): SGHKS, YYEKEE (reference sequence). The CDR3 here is CASSLGGSTDTQYF. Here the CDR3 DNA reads TGTGCCAGCAGCTTGGGCGGTAGCACAGATACGCAGTATTTT.

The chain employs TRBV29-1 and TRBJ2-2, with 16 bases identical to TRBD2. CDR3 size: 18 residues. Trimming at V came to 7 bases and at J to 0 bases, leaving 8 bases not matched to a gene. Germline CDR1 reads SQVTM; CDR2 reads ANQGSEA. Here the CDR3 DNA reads TGCAGCGGCGGGACTAGCGGGAGGGCCATAGCGAACACCGGGGAGCTGTTTTTT. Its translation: CSGGTSGRAIANTGELFF.

The CDR3 DNA reads as TGTGCCAGCAGCTTAAATGGAAGGGCCTCGCCGGGGGAGCAGTACTTC. It yields the protein CASSLNGRASPGEQYF. This sequence joins TRBV11-2 and TRBJ2-7; TRBD2 might be the D (5 bases). V lost 2 bases and J 7 bases, leaving 21 bases between the germline ends. CDR1 SGHAT and CDR2 FQNNGV come from the germline V gene. The CDR3 has 16 amino acids.

The CDR3 DNA follows: TGTGCCAGCAGTGAGATCGGGTTATCCTCTGGAAACACCATATATTTT. Encoded protein: CASSEIGLSSGNTIYF. V usage is TRBV2 and J usage is TRBJ1-3; D remains unclear. Germline V gene data show CDR1 as SNHLY and CDR2 as FYNNEI. The CDR3 is 16 amino acids. V lost 3 bases and J lost 0, with 12 bases in between.

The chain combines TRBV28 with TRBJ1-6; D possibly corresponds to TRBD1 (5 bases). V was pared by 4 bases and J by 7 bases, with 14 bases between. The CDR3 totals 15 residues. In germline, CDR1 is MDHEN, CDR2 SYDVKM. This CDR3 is CASSWTGLSNSPLHF. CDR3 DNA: TGTGCCAGCAGTTGGACGGGACTCTCGAATTCACCCCTCCACTTT.